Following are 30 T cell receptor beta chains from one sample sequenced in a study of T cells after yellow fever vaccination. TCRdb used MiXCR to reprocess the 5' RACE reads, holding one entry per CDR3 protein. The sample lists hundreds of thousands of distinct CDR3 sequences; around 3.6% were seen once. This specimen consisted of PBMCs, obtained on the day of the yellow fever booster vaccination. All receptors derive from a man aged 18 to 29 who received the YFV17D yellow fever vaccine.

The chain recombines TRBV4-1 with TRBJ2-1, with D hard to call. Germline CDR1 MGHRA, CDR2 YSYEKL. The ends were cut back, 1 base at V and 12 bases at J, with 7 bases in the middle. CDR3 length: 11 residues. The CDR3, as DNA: TGCGCCAGCAGCCAAGGGACGATGCAGTTCTTC. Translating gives CASSQGTMQFF.

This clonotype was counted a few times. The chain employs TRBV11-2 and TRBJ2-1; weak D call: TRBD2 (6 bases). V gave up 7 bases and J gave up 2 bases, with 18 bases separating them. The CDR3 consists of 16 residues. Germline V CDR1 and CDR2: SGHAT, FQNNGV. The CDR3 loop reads CASTLRRGLAYNEQFF. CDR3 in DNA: TGTGCCAGCACCTTGAGGCGGGGCCTAGCCTACAATGAGCAGTTCTTC. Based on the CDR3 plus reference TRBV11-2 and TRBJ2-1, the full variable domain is EAGVAQSPRYKIIEKRQSVAFWCNPISGHATLYWYQQILGQGPKLLIQFQNNGVVDDSQLPKDRFSAERLKGVDSTLKIQPAKLEDSAVYLCASTLRRGLAYNEQFFGPGTRLTVL.

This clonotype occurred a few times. The CDR3 DNA is TGCGCCAGCAGCTTGACCCGGTCTTCCATGAACACTGAAGCTTTCTTT. This codes for CASSLTRSSMNTEAFF. The J gene is TRBJ1-1, the V gene TRBV5-1; D remains ambiguous. Trimming shortened V by 1 base and J by 0 bases, and 13 bases separated the two germline ends. CDR1 and CDR2 (germline): SGHRS, YFSETQ. The CDR3 has 16 amino acids.

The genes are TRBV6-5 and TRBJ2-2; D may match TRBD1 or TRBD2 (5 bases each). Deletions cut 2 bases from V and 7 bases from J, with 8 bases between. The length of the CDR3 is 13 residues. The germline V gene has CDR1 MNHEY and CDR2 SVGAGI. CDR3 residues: CASSYRDGGELFF. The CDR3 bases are TGTGCCAGCAGTTACAGGGACGGCGGGGAGCTGTTTTTT.

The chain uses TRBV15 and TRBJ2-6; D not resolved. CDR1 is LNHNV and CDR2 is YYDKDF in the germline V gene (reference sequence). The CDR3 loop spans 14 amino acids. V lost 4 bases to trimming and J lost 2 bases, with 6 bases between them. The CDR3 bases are TGTGCCACCAGCACCGGTACTGGGGCCAACGTCCTGACTTTC. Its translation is CATSTGTGANVLTF.

This chain's CDR3 is CASSVALNYGYTF. The CDR3 nucleotides read TGTGCCAGCAGCGTAGCACTCAACTATGGCTACACCTTC. The rearrangement uses TRBV9 and TRBJ1-2; D call uncertain. Deletions cut 0 bases from V and 2 bases from J, with 5 bases between. CDR3 size: 13 residues. The germline gives CDR1 SGDLS, CDR2 YYNGEE.

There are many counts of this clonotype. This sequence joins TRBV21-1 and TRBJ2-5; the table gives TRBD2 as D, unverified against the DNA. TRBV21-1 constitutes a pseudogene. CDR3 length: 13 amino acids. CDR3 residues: CASSNPSQETQYF. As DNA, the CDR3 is TGTGCCAGCAGCAATCCCTCCCAAGAGACCCAGTACTTC.

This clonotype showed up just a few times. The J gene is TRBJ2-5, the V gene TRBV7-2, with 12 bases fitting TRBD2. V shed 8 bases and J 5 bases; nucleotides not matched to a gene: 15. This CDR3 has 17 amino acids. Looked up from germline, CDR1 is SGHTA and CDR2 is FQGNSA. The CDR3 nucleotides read TGTGCCAGCCGTCCTAGCGGGGGGGTTGGTTTACCGGAGACCCAGTACTTC. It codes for CASRPSGGVGLPETQYF.

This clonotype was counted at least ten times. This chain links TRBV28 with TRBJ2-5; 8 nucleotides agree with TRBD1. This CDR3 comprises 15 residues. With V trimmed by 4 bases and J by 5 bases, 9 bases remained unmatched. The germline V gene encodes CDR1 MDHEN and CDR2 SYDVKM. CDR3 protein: CASSSPRQGPETQYF. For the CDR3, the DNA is TGTGCCAGCAGTTCGCCGAGACAGGGGCCGGAGACCCAGTACTTC.

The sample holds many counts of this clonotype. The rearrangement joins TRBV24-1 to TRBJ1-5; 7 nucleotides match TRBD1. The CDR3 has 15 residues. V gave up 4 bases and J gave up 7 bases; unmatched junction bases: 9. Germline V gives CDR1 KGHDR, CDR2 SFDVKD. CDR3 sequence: CATSEEGQEGQPQHF. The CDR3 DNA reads TGTGCCACCAGTGAGGAAGGACAGGAGGGACAGCCCCAGCATTTT.

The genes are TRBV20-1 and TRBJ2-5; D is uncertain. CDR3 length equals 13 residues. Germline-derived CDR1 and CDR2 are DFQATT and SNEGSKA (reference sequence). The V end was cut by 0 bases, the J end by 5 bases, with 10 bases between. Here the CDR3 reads CSAREVSRETQYF. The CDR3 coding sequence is TGCAGTGCTAGAGAAGTATCTAGGGAGACCCAGTACTTC.

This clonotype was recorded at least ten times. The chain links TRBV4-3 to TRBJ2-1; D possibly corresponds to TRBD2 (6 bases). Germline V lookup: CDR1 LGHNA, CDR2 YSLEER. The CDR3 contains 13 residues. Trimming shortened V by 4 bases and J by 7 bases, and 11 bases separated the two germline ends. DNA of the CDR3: TGCGCCAGCAGCCTCACGGGGGAGAATGAGCAGTTCTTC. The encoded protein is CASSLTGENEQFF.

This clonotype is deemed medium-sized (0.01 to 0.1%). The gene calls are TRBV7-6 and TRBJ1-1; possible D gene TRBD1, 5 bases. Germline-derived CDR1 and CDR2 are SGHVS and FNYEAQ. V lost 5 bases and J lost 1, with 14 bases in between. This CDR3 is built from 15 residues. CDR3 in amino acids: CASSLPPTANTEAFF. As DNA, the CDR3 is TGTGCCAGCAGCCTACCCCCGACAGCGAACACTGAAGCTTTCTTT.

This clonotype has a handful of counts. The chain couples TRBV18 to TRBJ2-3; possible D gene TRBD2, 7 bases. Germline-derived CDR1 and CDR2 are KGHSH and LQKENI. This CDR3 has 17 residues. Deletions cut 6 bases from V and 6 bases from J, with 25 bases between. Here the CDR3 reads CASSTPMGGGAQDTQYF. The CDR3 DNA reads TGTGCCAGCTCCACCCCGATGGGGGGGGGGGCCCAGGATACGCAGTATTTT.

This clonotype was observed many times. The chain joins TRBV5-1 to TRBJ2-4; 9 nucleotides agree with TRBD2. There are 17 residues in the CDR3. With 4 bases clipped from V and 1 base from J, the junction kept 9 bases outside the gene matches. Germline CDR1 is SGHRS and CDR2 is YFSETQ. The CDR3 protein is CASSAQLAGRAKNIQYF. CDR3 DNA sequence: TGCGCCAGCAGCGCCCAACTAGCGGGCCGTGCCAAAAACATTCAGTACTTC.

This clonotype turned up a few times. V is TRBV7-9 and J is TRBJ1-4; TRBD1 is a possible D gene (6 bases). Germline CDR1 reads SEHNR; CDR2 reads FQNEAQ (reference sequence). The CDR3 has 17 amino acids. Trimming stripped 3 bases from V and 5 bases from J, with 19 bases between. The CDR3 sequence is CASSFAKSDRKNEKLFF. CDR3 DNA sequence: TGTGCCAGCAGCTTTGCTAAGTCGGACAGAAAAAATGAAAAACTGTTTTTT.

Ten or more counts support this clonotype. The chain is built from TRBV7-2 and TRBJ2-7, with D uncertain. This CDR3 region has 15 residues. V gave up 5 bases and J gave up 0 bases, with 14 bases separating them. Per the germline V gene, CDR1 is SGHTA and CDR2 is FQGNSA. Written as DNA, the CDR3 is TGTGCCAGCAGCGTTATCGGGTCGACCTCCTACGAGCAGTACTTC. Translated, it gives CASSVIGSTSYEQYF.

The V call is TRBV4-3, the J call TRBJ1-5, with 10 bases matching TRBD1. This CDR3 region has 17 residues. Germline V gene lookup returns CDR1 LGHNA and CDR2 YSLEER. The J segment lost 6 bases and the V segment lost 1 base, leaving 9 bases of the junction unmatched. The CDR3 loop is CASSQVRDRGWGQPQHF. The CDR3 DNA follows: TGCGCCAGCAGCCAAGTTCGGGACAGGGGTTGGGGTCAGCCCCAGCATTTT.

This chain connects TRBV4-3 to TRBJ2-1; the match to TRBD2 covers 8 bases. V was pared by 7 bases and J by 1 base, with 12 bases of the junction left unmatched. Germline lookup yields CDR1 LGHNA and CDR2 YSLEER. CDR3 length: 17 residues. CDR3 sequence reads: CASTPGVQRGSYNEQFF. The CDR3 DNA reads TGCGCCAGCACCCCGGGGGTCCAGCGGGGGTCCTACAATGAGCAGTTCTTC.

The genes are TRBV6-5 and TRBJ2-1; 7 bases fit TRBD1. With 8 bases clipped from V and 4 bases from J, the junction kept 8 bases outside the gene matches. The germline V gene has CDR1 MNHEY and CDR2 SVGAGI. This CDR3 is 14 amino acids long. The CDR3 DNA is TGTGCCAGCGGATTGGGACAGCCATACAATGAGCAGTTCTTC. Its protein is CASGLGQPYNEQFF.

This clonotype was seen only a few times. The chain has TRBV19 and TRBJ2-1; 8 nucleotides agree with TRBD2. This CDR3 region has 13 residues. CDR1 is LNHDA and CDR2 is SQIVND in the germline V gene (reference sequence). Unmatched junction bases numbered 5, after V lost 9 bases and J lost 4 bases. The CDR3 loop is CASARLAYNEQFF. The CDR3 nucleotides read TGTGCCAGCGCCCGACTAGCGTACAATGAGCAGTTCTTC.

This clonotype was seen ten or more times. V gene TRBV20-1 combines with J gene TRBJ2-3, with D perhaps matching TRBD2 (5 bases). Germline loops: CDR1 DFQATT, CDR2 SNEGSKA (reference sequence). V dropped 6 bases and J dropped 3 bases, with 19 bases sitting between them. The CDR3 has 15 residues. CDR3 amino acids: CSAPGRDLGTDTQYF. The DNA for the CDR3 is TGCAGTGCGCCGGGCCGGGATCTGGGTACAGATACGCAGTATTTT.

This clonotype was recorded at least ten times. CDR3 amino acids: CASGSTPGFSGANVLTF. The CDR3 DNA is TGTGCTAGTGGTTCCACCCCAGGGTTTTCAGGGGCCAACGTCCTGACTTTC. V is TRBV12-5 and J is TRBJ2-6; D might be TRBD1 (5 bases). In germline, CDR1 is LGHNT, CDR2 FRNRAP. Trimming stripped 4 bases from V and 4 bases from J, with 17 bases between. The CDR3 sequence is 17 residues long.

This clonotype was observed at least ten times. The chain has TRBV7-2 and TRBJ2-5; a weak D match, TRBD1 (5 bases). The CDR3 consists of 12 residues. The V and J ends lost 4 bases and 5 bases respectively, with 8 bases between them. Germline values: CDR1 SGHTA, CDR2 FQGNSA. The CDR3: CASSYPGETQYF. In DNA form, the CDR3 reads TGTGCCAGCAGCTACCCAGGGGAGACCCAGTACTTC.

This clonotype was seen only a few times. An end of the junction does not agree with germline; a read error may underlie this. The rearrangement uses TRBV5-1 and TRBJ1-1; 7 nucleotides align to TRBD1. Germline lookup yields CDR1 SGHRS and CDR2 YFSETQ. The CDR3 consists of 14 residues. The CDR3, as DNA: TGCGCCAGCAGCGCGGATAGCGACAGGGTGGAGGCTGTCTTT. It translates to CASSADSDRVEAVF. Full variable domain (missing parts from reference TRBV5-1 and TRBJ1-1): KAGVTQTPRYLIKTRGQQVTLSCSPISGHRSVSWYQQTPGQGLQFLFEYFSETQRNKGNFPGRFSGRQFSNSRSEMNVSTLELGDSALYLCASSADSDRVEAVFGQGTRLTVV.

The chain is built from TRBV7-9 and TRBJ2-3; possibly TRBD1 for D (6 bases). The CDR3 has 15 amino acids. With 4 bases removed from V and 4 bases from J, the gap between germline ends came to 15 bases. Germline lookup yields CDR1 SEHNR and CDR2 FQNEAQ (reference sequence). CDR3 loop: CASSSRDRKPDTQYF. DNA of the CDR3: TGTGCCAGCAGCTCAAGAGACAGGAAGCCAGATACGCAGTATTTT.

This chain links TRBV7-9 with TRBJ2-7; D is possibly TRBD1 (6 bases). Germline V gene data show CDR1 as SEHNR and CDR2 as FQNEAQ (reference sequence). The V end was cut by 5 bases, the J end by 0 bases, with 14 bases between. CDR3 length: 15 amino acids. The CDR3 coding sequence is TGTGCCAGCAGCAAACGACAGGATATCTCCTACGAGCAGTACTTC. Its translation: CASSKRQDISYEQYF. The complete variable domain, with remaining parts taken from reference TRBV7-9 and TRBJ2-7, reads DTGVSQNPRHKITKRGQNVTFRCDPISEHNRLYWYRQTLGQGPEFLTYFQNEAQLEKSRLLSDRFSAERPKGSFSTLEIQRTEQGDSAMYLCASSKRQDISYEQYFGPGTRLTVT.

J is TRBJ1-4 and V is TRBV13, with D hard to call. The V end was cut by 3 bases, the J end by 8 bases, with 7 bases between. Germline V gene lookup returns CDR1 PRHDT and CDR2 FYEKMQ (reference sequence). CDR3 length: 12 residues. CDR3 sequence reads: CASSLHLEKLFF. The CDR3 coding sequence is TGTGCCAGCAGCTTGCATCTAGAAAAACTGTTTTTT.

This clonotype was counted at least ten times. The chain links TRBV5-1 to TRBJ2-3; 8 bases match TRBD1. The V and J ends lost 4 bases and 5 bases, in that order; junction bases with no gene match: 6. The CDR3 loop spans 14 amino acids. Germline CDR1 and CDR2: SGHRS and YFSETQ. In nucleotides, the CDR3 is TGCGCCAGCAGCCCCGGGACAGGTGGAGATACGCAGTATTTT. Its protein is CASSPGTGGDTQYF. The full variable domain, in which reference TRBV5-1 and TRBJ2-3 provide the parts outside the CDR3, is KAGVTQTPRYLIKTRGQQVTLSCSPISGHRSVSWYQQTPGQGLQFLFEYFSETQRNKGNFPGRFSGRQFSNSRSEMNVSTLELGDSALYLCASSPGTGGDTQYFGPGTRLTVL.

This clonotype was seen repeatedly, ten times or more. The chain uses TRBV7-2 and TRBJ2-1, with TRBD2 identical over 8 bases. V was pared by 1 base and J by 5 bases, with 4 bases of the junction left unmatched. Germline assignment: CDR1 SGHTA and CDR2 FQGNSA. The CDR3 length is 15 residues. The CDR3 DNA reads TGTGCCAGCAGCTTAGTAGCGGGGATCAACAATGAGCAGTTCTTC. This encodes CASSLVAGINNEQFF.